A single sample gave rise to the 6 T cell receptor beta chains below, sequenced in a study of CD8 T cells in Susac syndrome. With random hexamers, roughly 0.5 to 1 ug RNA was reverse transcribed. One entry per CDR3 protein results from TCRdb running MiXCR on the immunoSEQ multiplex PCR reads. The profile covers approximately 100,000 distinct CDR3 sequences, with about nine tenths appearing a single time and less than 0.15% taken by the ten largest. Sequences were obtained from CD4+ T cells from PBMCs. The source is a human donor in good health.

The rearrangement links TRBV7-3 to TRBJ2-2; D call uncertain. Germline CDR1 and CDR2: SGHTA and FQGTGA. The germline V and J ends were trimmed by 2 bases and 2 bases, with 9 bases remaining between them. CDR3 length: 15 residues. This CDR3 reads CASSLSRSNTGELFF. CDR3 DNA: TGTGCCAGCAGCTTATCACGGAGTAACACCGGGGAGCTGTTTTTT.

The chain links TRBV7-2 to TRBJ1-3; 7 bases are a match to TRBD1. Trimming cost V 5 bases and J 0 bases; bases outside gene matches: 4. Germline V gene lookup returns CDR1 SGHTA and CDR2 FQGNSA. CDR3 length equals 15 residues. DNA for the CDR3: TGTGCCAGCAGCCGACAGGGTGACTCTGGAAACACCATATATTTT. It encodes CASSRQGDSGNTIYF.

This chain connects TRBV4-3 to TRBJ2-3, with 9 positions matching TRBD2. Germline V gene data show CDR1 as LGHNA and CDR2 as YSLEER. The CDR3 sequence is 18 residues long. The J segment lost 2 bases and the V segment lost 1 base, leaving 10 bases of the junction unmatched. CDR3 sequence (DNA): TGCGCCAGCAGCCAAGCAAGCGCGGGGGGGGCGAACACAGATACGCAGTATTTT. This gives the protein CASSQASAGGANTDTQYF.

The CDR3 reads CASRLEGEWTEAFF. CDR3 bases: TGTGCCAGCAGATTGGAGGGGGAGTGGACTGAAGCTTTCTTT. The V and J genes are TRBV6-2 or TRBV6-3 and TRBJ1-1, with D tentatively TRBD1 (6 bases). The CDR3 runs 14 residues. From germline, CDR1 is MNHEY and CDR2 SVGEGT. V was cut by 6 bases and J by 5 bases, with 16 bases left in between.

The chain combines TRBV12-3 or TRBV12-4 with TRBJ2-3; 9 nucleotides agree with TRBD1. V was pared by 2 bases and J by 4 bases, with 7 bases of the junction left unmatched. The CDR3 contains 16 residues. The CDR3 nucleotides read TGTGCCAGCAGTTTACCTCCGGGACAGGGCCCAGATACGCAGTATTTT. This codes for CASSLPPGQGPDTQYF.

V usage is TRBV6-2 or TRBV6-3 and J usage is TRBJ2-7; a possible D gene is TRBD2 (6 bases). V lost 8 bases and J 1 base, leaving 12 bases between the germline ends. Germline CDR1 reads MNHEY; CDR2 reads SVGEGT. The CDR3 runs to 13 residues. CDR3 in amino acids: CASARDLSYEQYF. DNA for the CDR3: TGTGCCAGCGCTCGGGACTTATCCTACGAGCAGTACTTC.